The T cell receptor beta chain under discussion was sequenced for a study of cytomegalovirus exposure and HLA in healthy donors. The PCR ran on 60 Vbeta and 13 Jbeta primers. Measured with immunoSEQ multiplex PCR; TCRdb has only the in-frame clones, and not every one. The sample holds under 100,000 clones, about three quarters seen once. Points on this clone: Antigen: not known.

Study-level findings and limits: In vitro, three CMV-associated chains proved specific for CMV antigens. The majority of TCR sequences were rare, yet some public TCRs appeared in many donors. According to a later analysis, most TCR beta chains associated with CMV appeared HLA-restricted. A later analysis revealed that TCR association rates differed between HLA loci, peaking at DRB1 and bottoming out at HLA-C.

Per germline, CDR1 LNHDA and CDR2 SQIVND (reference sequence). Trimming removed 7 bases from V and 0 bases from J, with 9 bases in between. The CDR3 extends over 13 amino acids. Source material: PBMCs. This rearrangement joins TRBV19 to TRBJ1-1; D remains unclear. The origin of this receptor is a boy younger than 18 in good health and CMV-seronegative. CDR3 residues: CASKMRLNTEAFF. CDR3 coding DNA: TGTGCCAGTAAAATGCGCCTGAACACTGAAGCTTTCTTT.